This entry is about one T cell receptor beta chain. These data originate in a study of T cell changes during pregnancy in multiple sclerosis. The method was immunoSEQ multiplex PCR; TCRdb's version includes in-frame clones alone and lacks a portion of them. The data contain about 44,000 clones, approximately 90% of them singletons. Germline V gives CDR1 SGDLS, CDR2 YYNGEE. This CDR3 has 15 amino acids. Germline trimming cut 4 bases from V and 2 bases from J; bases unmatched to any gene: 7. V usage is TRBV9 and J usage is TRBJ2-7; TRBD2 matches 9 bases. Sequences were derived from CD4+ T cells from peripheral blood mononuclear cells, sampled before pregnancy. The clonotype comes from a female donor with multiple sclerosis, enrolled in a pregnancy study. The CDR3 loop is CASSLTSGVPYEQYF. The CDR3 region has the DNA TGTGCCAGCAGCTTGACTAGCGGAGTGCCCTACGAGCAGTACTTC. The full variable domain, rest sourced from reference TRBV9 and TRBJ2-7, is DSGVTQTPKHLITATGQRVTLRCSPRSGDLSVYWYQQSLDQGLQFLIQYYNGEERAKGNILERFSAQQFPDLHSELNLSSLELGDSALYFCASSLTSGVPYEQYFGPGTRLTVT.